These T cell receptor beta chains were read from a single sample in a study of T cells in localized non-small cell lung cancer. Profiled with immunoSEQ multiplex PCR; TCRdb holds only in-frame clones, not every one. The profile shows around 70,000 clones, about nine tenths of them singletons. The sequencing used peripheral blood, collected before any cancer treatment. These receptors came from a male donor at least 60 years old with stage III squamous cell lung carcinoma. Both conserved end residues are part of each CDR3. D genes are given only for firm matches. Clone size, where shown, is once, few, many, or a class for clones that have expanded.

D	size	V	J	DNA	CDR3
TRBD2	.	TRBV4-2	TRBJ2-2	TGTGCCAGCAGCCAAGAGGGACTAGCGGGGCGCTTTAACACCGGGGAGCTGTTTTTT	CASSQEGLAGRFNTGELFF
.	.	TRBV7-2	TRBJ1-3	TGTGCCAGCTATACAGGGACCAGCGGAAACACCATATATTTT	CASYTGTSGNTIYF
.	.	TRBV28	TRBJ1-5	TGTGCCAGCGATTTTAACGGGGGCAATCAGCCCCAGCATTTT	CASDFNGGNQPQHF
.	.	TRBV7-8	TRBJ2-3	TGTGCCAGCAGCTTAGGTGCTCGCCTTAGCACAGATACGCAGTATTTT	CASSLGARLSTDTQYF
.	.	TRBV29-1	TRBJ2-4	TGCAGCGCCGCAGGACAGGGAGGGAACATTCAGTACTTC	CSAAGQGGNIQYF
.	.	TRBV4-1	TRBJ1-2	TGCGCCAGCAGCCAAGAACCAGGGATCGGCTACACCTTC	CASSQEPGIGYTF
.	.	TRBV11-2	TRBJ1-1	TGTGCCAGCAGCCTGGCCATTTCGAACACTGAAGCTTTCTTT	CASSLAISNTEAFF
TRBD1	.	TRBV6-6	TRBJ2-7	TGTGCCAGCACCCTACCACCGGGACAGAGCACCGACGAGCAGTACTTC	CASTLPPGQSTDEQYF
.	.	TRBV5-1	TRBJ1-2	TGCGCCAGCAGCTTGTATTTAGATTCTAACTATGGCTACACCTTC	CASSLYLDSNYGYTF
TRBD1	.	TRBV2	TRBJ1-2	TGTGCCAGCAGTGAAGGGATGACAGGGGTCTATGGCTACACCTTC	CASSEGMTGVYGYTF
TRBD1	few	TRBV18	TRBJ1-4	TGTGCCAGCTCACCGTCAGGGGGGACAACTAATGAAAAACTGTTTTTT	CASSPSGGTTNEKLFF
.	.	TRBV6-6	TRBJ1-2	TGTGCCAGCAGTTACTCTTTACAGGGTTATGGCTACACCTTC	CASSYSLQGYGYTF
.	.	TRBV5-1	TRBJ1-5	TGCGCCAGCAGCTTGGCCGGGGGGCTCGGGCAGCCCCAGCATTTT	CASSLAGGLGQPQHF
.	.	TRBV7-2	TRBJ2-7	TGTGCCAGCAGCTTCATGCCAGGGCTGAGCTACGAGCAGTACTTC	CASSFMPGLSYEQYF
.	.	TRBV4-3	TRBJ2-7	TGCGCCAGCAGCCAAGAACCCCTCCAGCAGTACTTC	CASSQEPLQQYF
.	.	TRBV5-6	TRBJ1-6	TGTGCCAGCAGCTCCCAAAGGCTCGCGAATTCACCCCTCCACTTT	CASSSQRLANSPLHF
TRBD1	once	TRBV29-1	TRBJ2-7	TGCAGCGTTGAGGGGACAGTTTCCTACGAGCAGTACTTC	CSVEGTVSYEQYF
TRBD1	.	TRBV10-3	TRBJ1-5	TGTGCCATCAGGGCCGGACAGGATAATCAGCCCCAGCATTTT	CAIRAGQDNQPQHF
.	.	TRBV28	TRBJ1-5	TGTGCCAGCAGCTTGGGCCCGGGGAGCAATCAGCCCCAGCATTTT	CASSLGPGSNQPQHF
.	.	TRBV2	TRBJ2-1	TGTGCCAGCAGTGAAACTAGCGAGCAGTTCTTC	CASSETSEQFF
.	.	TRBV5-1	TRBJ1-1	TGCGCCAGCAGCAAAGGCACGAACACTGAAGCTTTCTTT	CASSKGTNTEAFF
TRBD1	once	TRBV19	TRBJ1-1	TGTGCCAGTAGTCCCCAGACAGGGCTAAGGGCTTTCTTT	CASSPQTGLRAFF
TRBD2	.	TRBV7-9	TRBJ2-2	TGTGCCAGCAGCCCCCCCCTTGGGGGGGGGAACACCGGGGAGCTGTTTTTT	CASSPPLGGGNTGELFF
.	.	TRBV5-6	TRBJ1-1	TGTGCCAGCAGCCCCCGTTACCTGAACCCTAACACTGAAGCTTTCTTT	CASSPRYLNPNTEAFF
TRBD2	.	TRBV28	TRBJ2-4	TGTGCCAGCAGCCCTAGCGGGGGGATTTTGATTCAGTACTTC	CASSPSGGILIQYF
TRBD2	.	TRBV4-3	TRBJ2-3	TGCGCCAGCAGCCAAGATCCCGCGGGGGGGCCTACAGATACGCAGTATTTT	CASSQDPAGGPTDTQYF
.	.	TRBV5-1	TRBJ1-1	TGCGCCAGCAGCTTGGAAGTGGGTAGGTCAACCATCCAAGCTTTCTTT	CASSLEVGRSTIQAFF
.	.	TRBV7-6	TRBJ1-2	TGTGCCAGCAGCTTGACGGAGGCCAACTATGGCTACACCTTC	CASSLTEANYGYTF
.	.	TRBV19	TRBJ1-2	TGTGCCAGTAGTATCCTGGACAACAGAGGCTACACCTTC	CASSILDNRGYTF
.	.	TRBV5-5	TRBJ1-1	TGTGCCAGCAGCCGGGACCTCAGCCTTGAAGCTTTCTTT	CASSRDLSLEAFF
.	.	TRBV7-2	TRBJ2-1	TGTGCCAGCAGCTCCCAGGGGCTATACAATGAGCAGTTCTTC	CASSSQGLYNEQFF
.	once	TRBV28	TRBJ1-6	TGTGCCAGCAGTCTCCCCGCCATGGGTTCACCCCTCCACTTT	CASSLPAMGSPLHF
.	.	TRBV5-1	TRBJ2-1	TGCGCCAGCAGCTTGTCTAGCAACGACTTGGATGAGCAGTTCTTC	CASSLSSNDLDEQFF
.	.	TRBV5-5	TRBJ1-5	TGTGCCAGCAGCTTGGATGCAGGGACCGACAATCAGCCCCAGCATTTT	CASSLDAGTDNQPQHF
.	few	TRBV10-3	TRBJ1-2	TGTGCCATCAGTGAGTCAAGAGAGAGTGGCTACACCTTC	CAISESRESGYTF
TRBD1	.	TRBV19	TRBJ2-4	TGTGCCAGTAGTATAGGGTCGGGACAGGGGAGAAACATTCAGTACTTC	CASSIGSGQGRNIQYF
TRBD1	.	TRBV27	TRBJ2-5	TGTGCCAGCAGTTCCATAAGACAGGGGAAGACCCAGTACTTC	CASSSIRQGKTQYF
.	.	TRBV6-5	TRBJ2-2	TGTGCCAGCAGTTACCGGGGGAACCCCGGGGAGCTGTTTTTT	CASSYRGNPGELFF
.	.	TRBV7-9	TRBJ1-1	TGTGCCAGCAGCTTTTTTCGGGGGCTTATGAACACTGAAGCTTTCTTT	CASSFFRGLMNTEAFF
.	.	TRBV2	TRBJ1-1	TGTGCCAGCAGTGAAGCACGGGTAGGATCGCCTGAAGCTTTCTTT	CASSEARVGSPEAFF
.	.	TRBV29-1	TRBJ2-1	TGCAGCGTTGATTCCCTCTCTTCCTACAATGAGCAGTTCTTC	CSVDSLSSYNEQFF
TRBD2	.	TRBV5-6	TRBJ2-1	TGTGCCAGCAGCTTTTTATCGGGGGGGCCTAATGAGCAGTTCTTC	CASSFLSGGPNEQFF
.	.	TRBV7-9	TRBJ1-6	TGTGCCAGCAGCTTAGGACGAGAATTCGCGCCCCTCCACTTT	CASSLGREFAPLHF
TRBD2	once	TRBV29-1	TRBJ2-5	TGCAGCGTTAACGGACTAGCGCGGGGGACCCAGTACTTC	CSVNGLARGTQYF
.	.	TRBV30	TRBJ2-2	TGTGCCTGGAGTGGGACAGCGAACACCGGGGAGCTGTTTTTT	CAWSGTANTGELFF
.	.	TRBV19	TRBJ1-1	TGTGCCAGTAGTCTCGGAAGACATTTGAACACTGAAGCTTTCTTT	CASSLGRHLNTEAFF
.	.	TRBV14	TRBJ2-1	TGTGCCAGCAGCCAAAGAGGGATAAGGTCCTACAATGAGCAGTTCTTC	CASSQRGIRSYNEQFF
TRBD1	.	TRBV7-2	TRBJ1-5	TGTGCCAGCAGCCCCGACAGGGGAAATCAGCCCCAGCATTTT	CASSPDRGNQPQHF
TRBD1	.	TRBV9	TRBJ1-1	TGTGCCAGCAGCGCCCGAGGGGAACAGGGGGCTAGCACTGAAGCTTTCTTT	CASSARGEQGASTEAFF
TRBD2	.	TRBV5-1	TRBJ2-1	TGCGCCAGCAGCTTCTCAGTAGCGGGGGAGGGCAATGAGCAGTTCTTC	CASSFSVAGEGNEQFF
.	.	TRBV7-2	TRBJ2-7	TGTGCCAGCAGCTCGACCCGCGCGGGGAAGCAGTACTTC	CASSSTRAGKQYF
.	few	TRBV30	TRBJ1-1	TGTGCCTGGAGTGTAGGGACTGAAGCTTTCTTT	CAWSVGTEAFF
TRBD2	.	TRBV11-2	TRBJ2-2	TGTGCCAGCAGCTTAGTACGGGGGGCGAACACCGGGGAGCTGTTTTTT	CASSLVRGANTGELFF
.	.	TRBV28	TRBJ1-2	TGTGCCAGCTCCGACACGAGGCGAGGCTACACCTTC	CASSDTRRGYTF
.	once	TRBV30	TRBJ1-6	TGTGCCTGGGCCGGGACCACTAATTCACCCCTCCACTTT	CAWAGTTNSPLHF